This T cell receptor (beta chain) emerged from a study of cytomegalovirus exposure and HLA in healthy donors. Primers for the PCR totalled 60 Vbeta and 13 Jbeta. Measured with immunoSEQ multiplex PCR; TCRdb has only the in-frame clones, and not every one. This sample has roughly 150,000 clones, with about 75% found just once. The germline V gene has CDR1 SGHTA and CDR2 FQGTGA. The CDR3 length is 15 residues. V lost 5 bases to trimming and J lost 1 base; unmatched junction nucleotides: 7. Sequencing input: PBMCs. The rearrangement links TRBV7-3 to TRBJ1-1; TRBD1 agrees at 7 bases. The sequence was obtained from a woman in her twenties or thirties in good health and CMV-seronegative. DNA of the CDR3: TGTGCCAGCAGCCAACAGGGGAATTGGAACACTGAAGCTTTCTTT. Amino acid sequence: CASSQQGNWNTEAFF.